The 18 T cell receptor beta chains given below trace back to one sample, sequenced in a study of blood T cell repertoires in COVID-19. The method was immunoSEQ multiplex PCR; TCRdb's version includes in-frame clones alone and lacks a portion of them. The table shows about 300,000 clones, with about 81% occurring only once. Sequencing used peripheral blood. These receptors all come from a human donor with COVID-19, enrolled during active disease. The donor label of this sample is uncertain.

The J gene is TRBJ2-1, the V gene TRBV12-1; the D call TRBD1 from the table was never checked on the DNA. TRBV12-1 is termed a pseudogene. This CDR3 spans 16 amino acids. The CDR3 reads CASSLWVAGGGNEQFF. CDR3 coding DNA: TGTGCCAGCAGCTTATGGGTGGCAGGGGGCGGAAATGAGCAGTTCTTC.

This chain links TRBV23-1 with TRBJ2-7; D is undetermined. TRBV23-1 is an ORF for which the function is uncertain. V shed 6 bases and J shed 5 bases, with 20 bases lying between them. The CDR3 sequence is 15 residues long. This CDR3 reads CASRATRHPSNEQYF. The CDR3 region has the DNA TGCGCCAGCAGGGCGACACGACACCCAAGTAACGAGCAGTACTTC.

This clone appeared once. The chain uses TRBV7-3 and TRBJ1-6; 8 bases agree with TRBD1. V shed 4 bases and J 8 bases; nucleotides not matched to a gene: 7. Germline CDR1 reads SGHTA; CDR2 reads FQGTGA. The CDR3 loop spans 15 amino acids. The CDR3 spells CASSSSGGSDSPLHF. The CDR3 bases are TGTGCCAGCAGCTCGTCAGGGGGCAGCGATTCACCCCTCCACTTT.

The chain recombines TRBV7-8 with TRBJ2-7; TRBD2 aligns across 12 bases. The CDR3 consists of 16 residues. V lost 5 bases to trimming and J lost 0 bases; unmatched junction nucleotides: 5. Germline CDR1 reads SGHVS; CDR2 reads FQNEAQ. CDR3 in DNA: TGTGCCAGCAGCCCTCGGACTAGCGGGAACTCCTACGAGCAGTACTTC. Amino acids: CASSPRTSGNSYEQYF.

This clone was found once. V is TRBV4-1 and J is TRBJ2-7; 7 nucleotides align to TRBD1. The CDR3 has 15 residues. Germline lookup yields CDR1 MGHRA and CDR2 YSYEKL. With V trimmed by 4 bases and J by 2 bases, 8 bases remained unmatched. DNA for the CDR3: TGCGCCAGCAGCCTCAGCACAGGGGCCCCCTACGAGCAGTACTTC. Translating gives CASSLSTGAPYEQYF.

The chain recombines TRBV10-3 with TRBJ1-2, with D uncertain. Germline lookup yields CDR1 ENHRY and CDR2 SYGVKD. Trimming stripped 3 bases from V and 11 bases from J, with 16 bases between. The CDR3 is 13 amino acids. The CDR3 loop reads CAISDLKKGGYTF. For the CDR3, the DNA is TGTGCCATCAGTGATTTGAAAAAGGGCGGGTACACCTTC.

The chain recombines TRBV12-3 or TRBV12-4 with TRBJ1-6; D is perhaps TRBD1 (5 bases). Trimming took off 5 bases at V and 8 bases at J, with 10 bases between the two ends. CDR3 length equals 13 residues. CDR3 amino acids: CASSIPGDSPLHF. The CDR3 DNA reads TGTGCCAGCAGTATACCGGGGGATTCACCCCTCCACTTT.

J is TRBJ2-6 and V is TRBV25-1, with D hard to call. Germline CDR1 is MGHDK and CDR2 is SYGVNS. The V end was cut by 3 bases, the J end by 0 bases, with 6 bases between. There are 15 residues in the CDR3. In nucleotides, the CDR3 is TGTGCCAGCAGTGATCCGAGCTCTGGGGCCAACGTCCTGACTTTC. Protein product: CASSDPSSGANVLTF.

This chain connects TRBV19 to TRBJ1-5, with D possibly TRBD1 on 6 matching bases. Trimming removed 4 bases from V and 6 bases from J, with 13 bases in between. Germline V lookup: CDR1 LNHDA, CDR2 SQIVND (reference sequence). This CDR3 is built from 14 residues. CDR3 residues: CASSTTGMGQPQHF. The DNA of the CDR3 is TGTGCCAGTAGTACAACAGGGATGGGTCAGCCCCAGCATTTT.

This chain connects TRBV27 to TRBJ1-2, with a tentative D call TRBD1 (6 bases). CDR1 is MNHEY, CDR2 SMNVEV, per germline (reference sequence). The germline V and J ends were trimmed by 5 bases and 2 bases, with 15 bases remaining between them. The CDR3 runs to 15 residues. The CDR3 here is CASSRYREGNYGYTF. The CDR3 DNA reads TGTGCCAGCAGTCGTTACAGGGAGGGGAACTATGGCTACACCTTC.

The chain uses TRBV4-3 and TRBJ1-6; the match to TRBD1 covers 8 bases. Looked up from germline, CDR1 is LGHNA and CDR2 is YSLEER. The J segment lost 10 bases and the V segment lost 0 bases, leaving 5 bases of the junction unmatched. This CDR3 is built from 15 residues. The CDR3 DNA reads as TGCGCCAGCAGCCAAGAAATGGACAGGGACTCACCCCTCCACTTT. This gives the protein CASSQEMDRDSPLHF.

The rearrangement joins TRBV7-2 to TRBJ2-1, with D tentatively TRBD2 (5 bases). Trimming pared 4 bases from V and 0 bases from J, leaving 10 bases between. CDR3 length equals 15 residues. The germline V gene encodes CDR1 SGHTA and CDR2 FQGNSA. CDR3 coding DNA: TGTGCCAGCAGCTCTAGCCGGAGCTCCTACAATGAGCAGTTCTTC. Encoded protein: CASSSSRSSYNEQFF.

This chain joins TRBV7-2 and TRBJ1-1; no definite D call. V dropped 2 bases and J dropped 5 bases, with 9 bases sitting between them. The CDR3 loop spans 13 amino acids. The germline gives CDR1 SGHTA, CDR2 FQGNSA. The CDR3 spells CASSLTEATEAFF. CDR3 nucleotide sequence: TGTGCCAGCAGCTTAACGGAGGCTACTGAAGCTTTCTTT.

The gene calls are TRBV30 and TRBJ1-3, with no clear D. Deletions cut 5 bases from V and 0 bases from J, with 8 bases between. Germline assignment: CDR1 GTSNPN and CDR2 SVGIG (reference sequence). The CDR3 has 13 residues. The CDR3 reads CAWRVYSGNTIYF. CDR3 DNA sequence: TGTGCCTGGCGGGTATACTCTGGAAACACCATATATTTT.

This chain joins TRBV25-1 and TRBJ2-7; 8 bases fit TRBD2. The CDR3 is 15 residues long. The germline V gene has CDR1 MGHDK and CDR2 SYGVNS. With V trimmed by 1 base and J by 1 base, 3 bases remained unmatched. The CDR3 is CASSEWSSGSYEQYF. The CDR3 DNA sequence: TGTGCCAGCAGTGAATGGTCTAGCGGGTCCTACGAGCAGTACTTC.

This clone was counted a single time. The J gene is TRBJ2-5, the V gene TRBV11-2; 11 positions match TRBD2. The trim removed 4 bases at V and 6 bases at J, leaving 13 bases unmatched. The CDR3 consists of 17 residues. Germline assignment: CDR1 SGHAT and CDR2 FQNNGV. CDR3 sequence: CASSSTLAGGSGKTQYF. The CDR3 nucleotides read TGTGCCAGCAGCTCGACCCTAGCGGGAGGCTCGGGGAAGACCCAGTACTTC.

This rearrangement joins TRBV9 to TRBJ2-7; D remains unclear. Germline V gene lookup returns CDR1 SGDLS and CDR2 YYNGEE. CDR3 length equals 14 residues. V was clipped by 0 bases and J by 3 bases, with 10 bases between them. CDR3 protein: CASSVVVAGYEQYF. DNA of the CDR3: TGTGCCAGCAGCGTAGTAGTCGCCGGCTACGAGCAGTACTTC.

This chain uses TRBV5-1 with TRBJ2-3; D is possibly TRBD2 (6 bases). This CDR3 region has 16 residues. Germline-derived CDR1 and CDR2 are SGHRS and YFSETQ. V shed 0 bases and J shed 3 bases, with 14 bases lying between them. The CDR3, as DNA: TGCGCCAGCAGCTTGGATGGGTCCCGGGAGACAGATACGCAGTATTTT. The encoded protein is CASSLDGSRETDTQYF.